One sample yielded the 4 T cell receptor beta chains listed below, sequenced in a study of T cell responses to AZD1222 COVID-19 vaccine. TCRdb keeps only in-frame clones here, not all; method: immunoSEQ multiplex PCR. Found here are 65,000 to 75,000 clones, less than 90% of them singletons; the top ten hold around 20%. The material was peripheral blood, obtained on day 0 of AZD1222 vaccination. These receptors all come from an adult in good health.

This chain links TRBV27 with TRBJ1-2, with TRBD1 identical over 7 bases. Germline loops: CDR1 MNHEY, CDR2 SMNVEV (reference sequence). CDR3 length: 15 residues. Trimming removed 2 bases from V and 4 bases from J; junction bases left unmatched: 7. CDR3 in amino acids: CASSLQGQRIYGYTF. CDR3 nucleotides: TGTGCCAGCAGTTTACAGGGACAGAGAATCTATGGCTACACCTTC.

This chain's CDR3 is CASRLQGAADTQYF. The DNA of the CDR3 is TGCGCCAGCAGATTACAGGGGGCTGCAGATACGCAGTATTTT. The rearrangement joins TRBV5-1 to TRBJ2-3; the match to TRBD1 covers 9 bases. In germline, CDR1 is SGHRS, CDR2 YFSETQ. This CDR3 comprises 14 residues. Trimming removed 5 bases from V and 4 bases from J; junction bases left unmatched: 5.

The chain combines TRBV24-1 with TRBJ2-6; possibly TRBD1 or TRBD2 for D (5 bases each). Between the trimmed V and J ends, which lost 1 base and 2 bases, there was a span of 8 bases. CDR1 is KGHDR, CDR2 SFDVKD, per germline. This CDR3 is 16 amino acids long. CDR3: CATSDFGAAGANVLTF. The CDR3 bases are TGTGCCACCAGTGATTTCGGGGCTGCTGGGGCCAACGTCCTGACTTTC.

This clone has only a few counts. The J gene is TRBJ2-2, the V gene TRBV9; D possibly matches TRBD1 or TRBD2 (5 bases each). Per germline, CDR1 SGDLS and CDR2 YYNGEE. The CDR3 has 13 amino acids. Trimming took 3 bases from V and 7 from J, leaving 10 bases between them. CDR3 amino acids: CASSARDVGELFF. CDR3 sequence (DNA): TGTGCCAGCAGCGCTCGGGACGTCGGGGAGCTGTTTTTT.